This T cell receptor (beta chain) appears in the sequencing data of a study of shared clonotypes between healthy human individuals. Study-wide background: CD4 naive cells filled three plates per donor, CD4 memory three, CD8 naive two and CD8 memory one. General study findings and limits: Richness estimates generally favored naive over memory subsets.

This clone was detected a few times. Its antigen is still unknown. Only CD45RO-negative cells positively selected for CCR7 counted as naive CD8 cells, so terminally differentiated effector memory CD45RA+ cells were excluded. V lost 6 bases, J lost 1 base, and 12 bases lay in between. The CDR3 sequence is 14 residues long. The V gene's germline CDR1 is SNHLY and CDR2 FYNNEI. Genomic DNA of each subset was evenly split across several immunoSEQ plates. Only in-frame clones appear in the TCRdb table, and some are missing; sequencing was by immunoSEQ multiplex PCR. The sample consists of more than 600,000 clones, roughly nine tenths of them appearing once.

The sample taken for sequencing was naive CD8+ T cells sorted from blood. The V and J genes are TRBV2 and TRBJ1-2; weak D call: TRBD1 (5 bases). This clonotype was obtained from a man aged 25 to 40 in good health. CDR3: CASRATQDNYGYTF. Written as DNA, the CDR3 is TGTGCCAGCAGAGCGACACAGGATAACTATGGCTACACCTTC. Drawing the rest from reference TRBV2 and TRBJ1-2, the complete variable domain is EPEVTQTPSHQVTQMGQEVILRCVPISNHLYFYWYRQILGQKVEFLVSFYNNEISEKSEIFDDQFSVERPDGSNFTLKIRSTKLEDSAMYFCASRATQDNYGYTFGSGTRLTVV.